A single sample is the source of the 26 T cell receptor beta chains below, sequenced in a study of blood T cell repertoires in COVID-19. Assay: immunoSEQ multiplex PCR; the TCRdb copy retains only in-frame clones and omits some. Of 30,000 to 45,000 clones in the sample, roughly 90% are singletons; the top ten hold 9% to 14%. Source material: peripheral blood. The receptors shown here come from a man between 65 and 85 years old with acute or convalescent COVID-19.

This clone came up a few times. This chain uses TRBV28 with TRBJ2-2; TRBD1 agrees at 9 bases. CDR3 length: 16 amino acids. The germline V gene has CDR1 MDHEN and CDR2 SYDVKM. V was pared by 5 bases and J by 3 bases, with 7 bases of the junction left unmatched. CDR3 residues: CASSLIRTGDTGELFF. The CDR3 bases are TGTGCCAGCAGTCTCATCCGGACAGGGGACACCGGGGAGCTGTTTTTT.

The chain links TRBV29-1 to TRBJ2-1, with 11 bases identical to TRBD2. The CDR3 sequence is 14 residues long. Germline lookup yields CDR1 SQVTM and CDR2 ANQGSEA. With V trimmed by 6 bases and J by 7 bases, 8 bases remained unmatched. The chain's CDR3 is CSVPSGRRGNEQFF. For the CDR3, the DNA is TGCAGCGTCCCTAGCGGGAGGAGGGGTAATGAGCAGTTCTTC.

This clone occurred a few times. The chain recombines TRBV12-3 or TRBV12-4 with TRBJ2-5; D is possibly TRBD2 (6 bases). The CDR3 contains 12 residues. V gave up 6 bases and J gave up 2 bases, with 7 bases separating them. CDR3 sequence (DNA): TGTGCCAGCAGGGGGGGACAAGAGACCCAGTACTTC. Translating gives CASRGGQETQYF.

V gene TRBV15 combines with J gene TRBJ2-1; TRBD2 agrees at 8 bases. Germline lookup yields CDR1 LNHNV and CDR2 YYDKDF (reference sequence). V was clipped by 0 bases and J by 5 bases; unmatched bases: 9. The CDR3 spans 17 residues. CDR3 nucleotide sequence: TGTGCCACCAGCAGAGATCACATAGCGGGGATAAACAATGAGCAGTTCTTC. Amino acid sequence: CATSRDHIAGINNEQFF. Supplemented by reference TRBV15 and TRBJ2-1, the full variable domain reads DAMVIQNPRYQVTQFGKPVTLSCSQTLNHNVMYWYQQKSSQAPKLLFHYYDKDFNNEADTPDNFQSRRPNTSFCFLDIRSPGLGDTAMYLCATSRDHIAGINNEQFFGPGTRLTVL.

This sequence joins TRBV19 and TRBJ1-1, with a possible D match to TRBD1 (6 bases). CDR1 and CDR2 (germline): LNHDA, SQIVND (reference sequence). This CDR3 region has 13 residues. The V end lost 5 bases, the J end lost 4 bases, and 11 bases lay between the germline ends. The CDR3 loop reads CASSAGQTTEAFF. In DNA form, the CDR3 reads TGTGCCAGTAGTGCTGGACAGACCACTGAAGCTTTCTTT.

The genes are TRBV4-2 and TRBJ2-7; TRBD1 matches at 7 bases. CDR3 length: 16 amino acids. Unmatched junction bases numbered 7, after V lost 0 bases and J lost 2 bases. Germline CDR1 is LGHNA and CDR2 is YNFKEQ. CDR3 protein: CASSQEGRTGAYEQYF. In nucleotides, the CDR3 is TGTGCCAGCAGCCAAGAGGGGAGAACAGGGGCCTACGAGCAGTACTTC.

This clone was seen a few times. The chain joins TRBV9 to TRBJ1-2, with TRBD1 as a possible D gene (6 bases). This CDR3 spans 13 amino acids. Germline CDR1 SGDLS, CDR2 YYNGEE. Trimming removed 0 bases from V and 8 bases from J, with 11 bases in between. CDR3 loop: CASSVDGGRGYTF. The CDR3 coding sequence is TGTGCCAGCAGCGTAGACGGGGGGCGAGGCTACACCTTC.

V gene TRBV29-1 combines with J gene TRBJ1-2; TRBD1 might be the D (6 bases). V lost 3 bases and J 8 bases, leaving 13 bases between the germline ends. Germline lookup yields CDR1 SQVTM and CDR2 ANQGSEA. The CDR3 is 12 residues long. This chain's CDR3 is CSVDRGGSGYTF. CDR3 in DNA: TGCAGCGTTGATAGAGGGGGTTCGGGCTACACCTTC. Together with reference TRBV29-1 and TRBJ1-2, the CDR3 gives the full variable domain: SAVISQKPSRDICQRGTSLTIQCQVDSQVTMMFWYRQQPGQSLTLIATANQGSEATYESGFVIDKFPISRPNLTFSTLTVSNMSPEDSSIYLCSVDRGGSGYTFGSGTRLTVV.

This chain connects TRBV27 to TRBJ2-5, with 9 positions matching TRBD1. The CDR3 extends over 15 amino acids. CDR1 and CDR2 from the germline V gene are MNHEY and SMNVEV (reference sequence). After removal of 6 bases from V and 2 bases from J, the junction contained 7 bases not matched to a gene. CDR3 nucleotide sequence: TGTGCCAGCAGCCCCGGGACAGGGAGGCAAGAGACCCAGTACTTC. Translated: CASSPGTGRQETQYF.

In this sample, this clone turned up a few times. This chain uses TRBV12-5 with TRBJ2-1, with 7 bases matching TRBD2. Germline trimming cut 5 bases from V and 9 bases from J; bases unmatched to any gene: 10. Germline V gene sequence: CDR1 LGHNT, CDR2 FRNRAP. This CDR3 is 14 amino acids long. The DNA of the CDR3 is TGTGCTAGTGGTAAAGGACAAGCTAGCGGTGAGCAGTTCTTC. Translated, it gives CASGKGQASGEQFF.

This rearrangement joins TRBV9 to TRBJ2-7, with D maybe TRBD1 (5 bases). V was clipped by 4 bases and J by 5 bases, with 10 bases between them. Germline-derived CDR1 and CDR2 are SGDLS and YYNGEE. CDR3 length: 12 amino acids. CDR3 region: CASSSDRDEQYF. CDR3 nucleotide sequence: TGTGCCAGCAGCTCAGACAGAGACGAGCAGTACTTC.

This rearrangement joins TRBV6-1 to TRBJ2-2, with 12 bases identical to TRBD2. The CDR3 runs to 18 residues. The trim removed 2 bases at V and 4 bases at J, leaving 8 bases unmatched. CDR1 MNHNS and CDR2 SASEGT come from the germline V gene. CDR3 sequence reads: CASSEPSGRVASTGELFF. The CDR3 DNA reads as TGTGCCAGCAGTGAACCTAGCGGGAGGGTGGCGAGCACCGGGGAGCTGTTTTTT.

The chain employs TRBV6-5 and TRBJ1-4, with TRBD1 matching over 7 bases. CDR1 is MNHEY, CDR2 SVGAGI, per germline. The CDR3 runs 14 residues. V trimming: 6 bases; J trimming: 3 bases; junction bases outside the gene matches: 4. The CDR3 sequence: CASRRTGSNEKLFF. DNA for the CDR3: TGTGCCAGCAGGAGGACAGGTTCTAATGAAAAACTGTTTTTT.

The rearrangement joins TRBV6-6 to TRBJ1-2; D is ambiguous. Germline V gives CDR1 MNHNY, CDR2 SVGAGI (reference sequence). The CDR3 covers 15 residues. Trimming stripped 5 bases from V and 4 bases from J, with 17 bases between. The CDR3 loop is CASSPRDGPLYGYTF. CDR3 bases: TGTGCCAGCAGTCCGCGGGATGGACCCCTCTATGGCTACACCTTC.

This chain joins TRBV7-2 and TRBJ2-1; 7 bases match TRBD2. The V gene's germline CDR1 is SGHTA and CDR2 FQGNSA. Germline trimming cut 1 base from V and 10 bases from J; bases unmatched to any gene: 4. The length of the CDR3 is 13 residues. For the CDR3, the DNA is TGTGCCAGCAGCTTAGGACTAGCAGGAGAGCAGTTCTTC. This gives the protein CASSLGLAGEQFF.

V and J are TRBV7-9 and TRBJ1-4; 9 nucleotides line up with TRBD1. The CDR3 consists of 15 residues. The V segment lost 5 bases and the J segment 7 bases; nucleotides outside the gene matches: 8. The germline V gene has CDR1 SEHNR and CDR2 FQNEAQ (reference sequence). As DNA, the CDR3 is TGTGCCAGCAGCCCATGGGACAGGGAAGTTGAAAAACTGTTTTTT. This gives the protein CASSPWDREVEKLFF. The full variable domain, completed using reference TRBV7-9 and TRBJ1-4, is DTGVSQNPRHKITKRGQNVTFRCDPISEHNRLYWYRQTLGQGPEFLTYFQNEAQLEKSRLLSDRFSAERPKGSFSTLEIQRTEQGDSAMYLCASSPWDREVEKLFFGSGTQLSVL.

The chain has TRBV18 and TRBJ1-6; 9 bases line up with TRBD1. V dropped 6 bases and J dropped 14; count of bases not matched to a gene: 11. Germline V CDR1 and CDR2: KGHSH, LQKENI. The CDR3 sequence is 14 residues long. As DNA, the CDR3 is TGTGCCAGCTCGCCTCCGGGACAGGGTATCACCCTCCACTTT. Amino acid sequence: CASSPPGQGITLHF.

This clone was detected only a few times. V is TRBV19 and J is TRBJ1-5; tentative D call: TRBD1 (6 bases). CDR1 is LNHDA, CDR2 SQIVND, per germline (reference sequence). V gave up 8 bases and J gave up 4 bases, with 12 bases separating them. The length of the CDR3 is 13 residues. The CDR3 DNA reads as TGTGCCAGTGAAAGACAGGCAAATCAGCCCCAGCATTTT. It is translated as CASERQANQPQHF.

The gene calls are TRBV7-3 and TRBJ2-5; TRBD2 might be the D (5 bases). Germline values: CDR1 SGHTA, CDR2 FQGTGA. V was trimmed by 2 bases and J by 2 bases, leaving 12 bases between them. The CDR3 spans 15 residues. CDR3 DNA sequence: TGTGCCAGCAGCTTACAGGCACTAGATCAAGAGACCCAGTACTTC. It specifies CASSLQALDQETQYF. Full variable domain (rest looked up from reference TRBV7-3 and TRBJ2-5): GAGVSQTPSNKVTEKGKYVELRCDPISGHTALYWYRQSLGQGPEFLIYFQGTGAADDSGLPNDRFFAVRPEGSVSTLKIQRTERGDSAVYLCASSLQALDQETQYFGPGTRLLVL.

The chain recombines TRBV7-2 with TRBJ2-1, with D maybe TRBD2 (6 bases). V dropped 8 bases and J dropped 5 bases, with 16 bases sitting between them. CDR3 length: 14 amino acids. Per the germline V gene, CDR1 is SGHTA and CDR2 is FQGNSA. The CDR3 DNA reads TGTGCCAGCTTAACAGGAGGGAGTGACAATGAGCAGTTCTTC. Encoded protein: CASLTGGSDNEQFF.

The sample holds a few counts of this clone. The rearrangement joins TRBV29-1 to TRBJ2-5; possible D gene TRBD1, 6 bases. There are 17 residues in the CDR3. With 2 bases removed from V and 2 bases from J, the gap between germline ends came to 21 bases. Germline-derived CDR1 and CDR2 are SQVTM and ANQGSEA. The CDR3 sequence: CSVEWTPGQDLQETQYF. The CDR3 nucleotides read TGCAGCGTTGAATGGACACCGGGACAAGACTTGCAAGAGACCCAGTACTTC.

V is TRBV7-9 and J is TRBJ1-1; D possibly corresponds to TRBD1 (5 bases). Deletions cut 2 bases from V and 5 bases from J, with 12 bases between. The CDR3 loop spans 14 amino acids. CDR1 is SEHNR, CDR2 FQNEAQ, per germline (reference sequence). CDR3 DNA sequence: TGTGCCAGCAGCTTACAGCAGGGTGGAACTGAAGCTTTCTTT. It is translated as CASSLQQGGTEAFF.

The chain is built from TRBV21-1 and TRBJ2-3; the listed D gene, TRBD2, was not tested against the DNA. TRBV21-1 is an annotated pseudogene. The length of the CDR3 is 16 residues. CDR3 bases: TGTGCCAGCAGCAGATCGACTGTACCCGGCACAGATACGCAGTATTTT. Amino acids: CASSRSTVPGTDTQYF.

This clone was seen once. This chain joins TRBV19 and TRBJ1-5, with 11 bases aligning to TRBD1. The germline V gene has CDR1 LNHDA and CDR2 SQIVND (reference sequence). This CDR3 comprises 15 residues. V gave up 6 bases and J gave up 7 bases; unmatched junction bases: 8. CDR3 in amino acids: CASSLGTGGRQPQHF. In DNA, the CDR3 is TGTGCCAGTAGCCTCGGGACAGGGGGGCGCCAGCCCCAGCATTTT.

The gene calls are TRBV5-1 and TRBJ2-1, with 7 bases lining up with TRBD1. The V gene end was trimmed by 4 bases and the J gene end by 7 bases; junction bases not matched to a gene: 11. The CDR3 spans 15 residues. Germline loops: CDR1 SGHRS, CDR2 YFSETQ. The DNA for the CDR3 is TGCGCCAGCAGCGCTTTCAGTTCGACAGGGAATGAGCAGTTCTTC. It yields the protein CASSAFSSTGNEQFF.

This clone was detected only a few times. J is TRBJ1-4 and V is TRBV25-1; D not resolved. Germline CDR1 and CDR2: MGHDK and SYGVNS. The V end was cut by 6 bases, the J end by 3 bases, with 11 bases between. The CDR3 extends over 14 amino acids. Written as DNA, the CDR3 is TGTGCCAGCAGAGAGACTCGGGCTAATGAAAAACTGTTTTTT. Translated: CASRETRANEKLFF.